The 17 T cell receptor beta chains below were found in one sample sequenced in a study of T-cell memory formation after mild COVID-19 (dated by TCRdb to 2020 to 2022). The library was built by means of 5' RACE. Sequencing instrument: Illumina NovaSeq 6000. TCRdb applied fastp at Q25 and MiXCR to the public reads, then kept only in-frame beta chains. Each CDR3 protein gets just one entry, which takes the most common genes and DNA from the rows behind it. The sample table shows about 360,000 distinct CDR3 sequences, and over 13% are seen once. Jointly, the top ten make up roughly 22% of the sample. Sequences were obtained from PBMCs or a T cell subset sorted from them (not recorded which). These receptors originate from a man aged 18 to 30 who had mild COVID-19 (a few samples of this study predate the infection). The sample titles of this study are shuffled in the database, so cell type and time point are left out; the donor was told from shared clones.

The genes are TRBV7-3 and TRBJ2-3; TRBD2 matches 11 bases. CDR1 is SGHTA, CDR2 FQGTGA, per germline. The V gene end was trimmed by 4 bases and the J gene end by 6 bases; junction bases not matched to a gene: 9. The CDR3 totals 16 residues. CDR3 loop: CASSYNSGGAGDTQYF. The CDR3 DNA reads as TGTGCCAGCAGCTACAATAGCGGGGGGGCAGGGGATACGCAGTATTTT.

This clonotype showed up just a few times. This chain connects TRBV27 to TRBJ1-2; 7 bases are a match to TRBD1. The germline V gene encodes CDR1 MNHEY and CDR2 SMNVEV (reference sequence). The CDR3 spans 15 residues. V dropped 4 bases and J dropped 3; count of bases not matched to a gene: 8. The CDR3 DNA reads TGTGCCAGCAGTTCCGACAGGGTGGGGCACTATGGCTACACCTTC. It codes for CASSSDRVGHYGYTF.

This clonotype was found a few times. The V call is TRBV27, the J call TRBJ2-2; D perhaps matches TRBD1 (6 bases). The CDR3 is made up of 14 amino acids. With 6 bases removed from V and 2 bases from J, the gap between germline ends came to 10 bases. In germline, CDR1 is MNHEY, CDR2 SMNVEV (reference sequence). CDR3 loop: CASRTGTNTGELFF. CDR3 in DNA: TGTGCCAGCAGAACAGGGACCAACACCGGGGAGCTGTTTTTT.

V and J are TRBV7-9 and TRBJ1-6, with TRBD1 matching over 8 bases. The V and J ends lost 5 bases and 11 bases, in that order; junction bases with no gene match: 8. Looked up from germline, CDR1 is SEHNR and CDR2 is FQNEAQ (reference sequence). The length of the CDR3 is 14 residues. CDR3 DNA sequence: TGTGCCAGCAGCACAGGACAGGGTCCGACACCCCTCCACTTT. Protein: CASSTGQGPTPLHF.

This clonotype has just a few counts. V usage is TRBV7-8 and J usage is TRBJ2-3, with 12 bases matching TRBD1. This CDR3 comprises 16 residues. The V gene end was trimmed by 4 bases and the J gene end by 5 bases; junction bases not matched to a gene: 7. CDR1 and CDR2 from the germline V gene are SGHVS and FQNEAQ. Here the CDR3 reads CASSSGTGGWLDTQYF. In DNA, the CDR3 is TGTGCCAGCAGCTCCGGGACAGGGGGCTGGTTAGATACGCAGTATTTT.

V usage is TRBV4-1 and J usage is TRBJ2-1; possibly TRBD1 for D (5 bases). The CDR3 extends over 16 amino acids. Per germline, CDR1 MGHRA and CDR2 YSYEKL. Trimming pared 1 base from V and 7 bases from J, leaving 17 bases between. The CDR3 sequence is CASSQVLLRKGNEQFF. The CDR3 nucleotides are TGCGCCAGCAGCCAAGTATTGTTACGGAAGGGGAATGAGCAGTTCTTC.

At least ten counts were recorded for this clonotype. The chain employs TRBV20-1 and TRBJ2-2; 9 positions match TRBD1. The J segment lost 4 bases and the V segment lost 0 bases, leaving 6 bases of the junction unmatched. The CDR3 sequence is 16 residues long. Germline CDR1 reads DFQATT; CDR2 reads SNEGSKA (reference sequence). The CDR3 DNA reads TGCAGTGCTAGAGATCGGGGGACAGGGCGCACCGGGGAGCTGTTTTTT. Encoded protein: CSARDRGTGRTGELFF.

This clonotype turned up a few times. This chain joins TRBV21-1 and TRBJ1-5; the table's D call of TRBD1 was not tested on the DNA. TRBV21-1 is recorded as a pseudogene. The length of the CDR3 is 15 residues. This CDR3 is CASIEGTGGNQPQHF. The CDR3 coding sequence is TGTGCCAGCATCGAAGGGACAGGGGGAAATCAGCCCCAGCATTTT.

This clonotype was detected only a few times. The chain couples TRBV5-1 to TRBJ1-3; 7 bases agree with TRBD1. Trimming took 3 bases from V and 0 from J; bases not matched to a gene: 6. The CDR3 sequence is 16 residues long. Germline V gene sequence: CDR1 SGHRS, CDR2 YFSETQ. The CDR3 protein is CASSSGQAISGNTIYF. The CDR3 nucleotides are TGCGCCAGCAGCTCTGGACAGGCGATCTCTGGAAACACCATATATTTT.

This rearrangement joins TRBV7-9 to TRBJ1-1; no reliable D call. This CDR3 contains 14 residues. The V end lost 6 bases, the J end lost 4 bases, and 15 bases lay between the germline ends. Looked up from germline, CDR1 is SEHNR and CDR2 is FQNEAQ (reference sequence). CDR3 protein: CASRLGLGSTEAFF. In DNA form, the CDR3 reads TGTGCCAGCAGACTCGGGTTGGGGTCCACTGAAGCTTTCTTT. The variable domain in full, with the rest retrieved from reference TRBV7-9 and TRBJ1-1, is DTGVSQNPRHKITKRGQNVTFRCDPISEHNRLYWYRQTLGQGPEFLTYFQNEAQLEKSRLLSDRFSAERPKGSFSTLEIQRTEQGDSAMYLCASRLGLGSTEAFFGQGTRLTVV.

The chain combines TRBV5-1 with TRBJ1-5; 10 nucleotides match TRBD1. This CDR3 spans 18 amino acids. V lost 1 base, J lost 5 bases, and 12 bases stayed unmatched. Per germline, CDR1 SGHRS and CDR2 YFSETQ. CDR3 loop: CASSLSPSRDRGHQPQHF. The CDR3 nucleotides read TGCGCCAGCAGCTTGAGCCCGTCCCGGGACAGGGGTCATCAGCCCCAGCATTTT.

In this sample, this clonotype turned up a few times. An end of the junction differs from the germline gene, which may be a read error. This rearrangement joins TRBV20-1 to TRBJ1-6; 8 bases agree with TRBD1. CDR3 length: 17 amino acids. The germline V gene has CDR1 DFQATT and CDR2 SNEGSKA (reference sequence). This CDR3 reads CSSRGLGQGSSRSPLHF. The CDR3 DNA sequence: TGCAGTTCTAGAGGACTTGGACAGGGAAGTTCGCGGTCACCCCTCCACTTT.

This clonotype was seen a handful of times. This chain links TRBV29-1 with TRBJ2-1; 13 bases align to TRBD2. After removal of 7 bases from V and 9 bases from J, the junction contained 6 bases not matched to a gene. Germline V gene sequence: CDR1 SQVTM, CDR2 ANQGSEA. The CDR3 has 13 amino acids. In DNA, the CDR3 is TGCAGCGCACTAGCGGGGGGGCCCGGTGAGCAGTTCTTC. Amino acids: CSALAGGPGEQFF.

The table lists this clonotype with a few counts. The chain joins TRBV6-2 or TRBV6-3 to TRBJ2-4; no definite D call. The CDR3 is made up of 19 amino acids. Trimming stripped 6 bases from V and 0 bases from J, with 24 bases between. CDR1 and CDR2 from the germline V gene are MNHEY and SVGEGT. CDR3 sequence: CASSKKNYNSRLAKNIQYF. The CDR3 nucleotides read TGTGCCAGCAGCAAAAAGAACTACAACAGCCGACTAGCCAAAAACATTCAGTACTTC.

A few counts support this clonotype. V gene TRBV7-2 combines with J gene TRBJ1-2; D call uncertain. Germline V gives CDR1 SGHTA, CDR2 FQGNSA. The CDR3 extends over 14 amino acids. Trimming removed 7 bases from V and 0 bases from J, with 12 bases in between. Written as DNA, the CDR3 is TGTGCCAGCACCCTCCAAAGAGCTAACTATGGCTACACCTTC. As protein: CASTLQRANYGYTF.

This clonotype was found a few times. This rearrangement joins TRBV25-1 to TRBJ1-2; 7 bases align to TRBD1. V lost 4 bases and J lost 2; bases outside the gene matches: 4. The CDR3 consists of 14 residues. Germline CDR1 MGHDK, CDR2 SYGVNS. CDR3 DNA: TGTGCCAGCAGTGGGAGGGGGCAGAACTATGGCTACACCTTC. This sequence encodes CASSGRGQNYGYTF.

By sample fraction, this clonotype is medium-sized (0.01 to 0.1%). The chain uses TRBV7-9 and TRBJ2-3, with 15 nucleotides matching TRBD2. Germline lookup yields CDR1 SEHNR and CDR2 FQNEAQ (reference sequence). J was trimmed by 7 bases and V by 7 bases; bases with no gene match: 6. The CDR3 loop spans 15 amino acids. CDR3: CASTLGTSGRHTQYF. CDR3 in DNA: TGTGCCAGCACCTTGGGGACTAGCGGGAGGCATACGCAGTATTTT.